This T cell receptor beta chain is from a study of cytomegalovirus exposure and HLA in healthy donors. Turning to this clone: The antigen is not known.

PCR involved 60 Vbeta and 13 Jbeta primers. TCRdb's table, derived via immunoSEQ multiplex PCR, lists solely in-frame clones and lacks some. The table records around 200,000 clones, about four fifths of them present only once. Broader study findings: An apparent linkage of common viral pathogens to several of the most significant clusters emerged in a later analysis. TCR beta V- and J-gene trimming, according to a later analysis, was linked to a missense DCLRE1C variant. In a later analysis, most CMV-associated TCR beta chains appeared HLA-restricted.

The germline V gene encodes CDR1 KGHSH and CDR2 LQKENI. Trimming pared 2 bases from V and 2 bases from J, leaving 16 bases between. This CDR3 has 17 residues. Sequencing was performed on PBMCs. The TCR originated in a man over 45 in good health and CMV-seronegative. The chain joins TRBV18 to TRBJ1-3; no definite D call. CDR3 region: CASSPNLGVEAGNTIYF. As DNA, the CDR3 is TGTGCCAGCTCACCAAATCTCGGGGTAGAGGCTGGAAACACCATATATTTT.